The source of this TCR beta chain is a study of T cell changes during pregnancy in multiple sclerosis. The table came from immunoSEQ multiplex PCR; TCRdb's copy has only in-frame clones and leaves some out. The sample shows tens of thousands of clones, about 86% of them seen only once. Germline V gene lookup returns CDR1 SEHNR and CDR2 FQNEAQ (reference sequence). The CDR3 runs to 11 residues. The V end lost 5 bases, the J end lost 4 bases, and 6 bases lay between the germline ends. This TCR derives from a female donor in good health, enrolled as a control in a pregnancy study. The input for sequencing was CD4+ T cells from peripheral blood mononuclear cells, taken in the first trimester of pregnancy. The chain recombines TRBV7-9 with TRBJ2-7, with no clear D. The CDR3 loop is CASSTYYEQYF. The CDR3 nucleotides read TGTGCCAGCAGCACCTATTACGAGCAGTACTTC.